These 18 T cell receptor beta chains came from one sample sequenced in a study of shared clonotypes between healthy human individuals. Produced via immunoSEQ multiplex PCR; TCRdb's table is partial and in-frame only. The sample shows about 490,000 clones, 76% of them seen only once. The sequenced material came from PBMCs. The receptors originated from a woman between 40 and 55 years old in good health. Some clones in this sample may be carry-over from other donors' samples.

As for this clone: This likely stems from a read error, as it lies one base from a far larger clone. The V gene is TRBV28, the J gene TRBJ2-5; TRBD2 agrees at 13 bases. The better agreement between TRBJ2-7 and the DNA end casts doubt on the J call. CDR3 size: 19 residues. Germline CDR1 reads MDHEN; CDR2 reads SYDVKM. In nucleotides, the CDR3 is TGTGCCAGCAGTCCGCGGACTAGCGGGAGAGGGGGTCTCTCCTACGAGCAGTACTTC. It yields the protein CASSPRTSGRGGLSYEQYF.

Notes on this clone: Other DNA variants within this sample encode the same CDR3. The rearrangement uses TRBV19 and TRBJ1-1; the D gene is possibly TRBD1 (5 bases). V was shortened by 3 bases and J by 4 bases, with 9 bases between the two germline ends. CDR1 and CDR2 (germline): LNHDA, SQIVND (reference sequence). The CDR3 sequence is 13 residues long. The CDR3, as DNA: TGTGCCAGTAGTATTCAGGGAACCACTGAAGCTTTCTTT. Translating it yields CASSIQGTTEAFF.

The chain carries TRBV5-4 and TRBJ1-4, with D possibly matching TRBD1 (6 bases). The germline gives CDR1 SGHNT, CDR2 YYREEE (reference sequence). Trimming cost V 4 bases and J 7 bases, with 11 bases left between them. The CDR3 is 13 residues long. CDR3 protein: CASSAGAGEKLFF. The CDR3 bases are TGTGCCAGCAGCGCAGGGGCCGGTGAAAAACTGTTTTTT. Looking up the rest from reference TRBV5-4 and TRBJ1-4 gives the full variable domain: ETGVTQSPTHLIKTRGQQVTLRCSSQSGHNTVSWYQQALGQGPQFIFQYYREEENGRGNFPPRFSGLQFPNYSSELNVNALELDDSALYLCASSAGAGEKLFFGSGTQLSVL.

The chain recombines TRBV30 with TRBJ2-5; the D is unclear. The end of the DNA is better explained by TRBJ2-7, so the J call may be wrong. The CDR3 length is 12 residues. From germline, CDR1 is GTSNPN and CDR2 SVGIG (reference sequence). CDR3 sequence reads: CAWSPDRYEQYF. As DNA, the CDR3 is TGTGCCTGGAGTCCAGACCGGTACGAGCAGTACTTC.

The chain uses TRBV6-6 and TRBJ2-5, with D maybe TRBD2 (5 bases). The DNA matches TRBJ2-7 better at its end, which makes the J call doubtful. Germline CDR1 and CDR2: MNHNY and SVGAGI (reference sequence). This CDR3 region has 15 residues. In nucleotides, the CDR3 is TGTGCCAGCAGCGTCTCTACGGACTCATCCTACGAGCAGTACTTC. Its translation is CASSVSTDSSYEQYF.

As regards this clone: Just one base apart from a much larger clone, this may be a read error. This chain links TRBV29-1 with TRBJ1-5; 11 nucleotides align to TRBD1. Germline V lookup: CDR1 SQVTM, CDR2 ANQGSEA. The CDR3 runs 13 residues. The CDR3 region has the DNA TGCAGCGTTTCCGGGACAGGGGGTCAGCCCCAGCGTTTT. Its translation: CSVSGTGGQPQRF.

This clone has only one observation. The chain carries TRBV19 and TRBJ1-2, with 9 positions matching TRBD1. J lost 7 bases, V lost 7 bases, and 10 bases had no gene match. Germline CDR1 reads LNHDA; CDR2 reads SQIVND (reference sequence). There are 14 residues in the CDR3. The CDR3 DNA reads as TGTGCCAGTATCCCCCGAGACAGGGGGTTTGGCTACACCTTC. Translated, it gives CASIPRDRGFGYTF.

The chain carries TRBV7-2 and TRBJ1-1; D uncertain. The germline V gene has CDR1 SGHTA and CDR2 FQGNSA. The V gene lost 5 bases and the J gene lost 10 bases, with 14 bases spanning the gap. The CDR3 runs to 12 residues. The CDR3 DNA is TGTGCCAGCAGCCGGGCGACATCCTCAGCTTTCTTT. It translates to CASSRATSSAFF.

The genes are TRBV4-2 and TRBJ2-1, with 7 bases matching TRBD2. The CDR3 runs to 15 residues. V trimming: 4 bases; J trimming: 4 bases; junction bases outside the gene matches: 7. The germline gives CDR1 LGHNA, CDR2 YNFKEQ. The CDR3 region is CASSPLAGAYNEQFF. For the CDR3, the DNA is TGTGCCAGCAGCCCCTTAGCGGGCGCGTACAATGAGCAGTTCTTC.

Here the CDR3 DNA reads TGCAGCGTTGGGGCGACTGGGTCCTACGAGCAGTACTTC. Translated: CSVGATGSYEQYF. The J gene is TRBJ2-7, the V gene TRBV29-1; D not resolved. CDR1 and CDR2 (germline): SQVTM, ANQGSEA. V was shortened by 4 bases and J by 1 base, with 11 bases between the two germline ends. This CDR3 comprises 13 residues.

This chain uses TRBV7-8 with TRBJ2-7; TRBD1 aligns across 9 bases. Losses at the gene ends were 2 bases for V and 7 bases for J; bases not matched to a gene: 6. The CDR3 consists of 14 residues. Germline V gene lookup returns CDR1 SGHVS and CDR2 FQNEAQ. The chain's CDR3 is CASSLRDRAAEQYF. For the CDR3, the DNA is TGTGCCAGCAGCTTAAGGGACAGGGCGGCAGAGCAGTACTTC.

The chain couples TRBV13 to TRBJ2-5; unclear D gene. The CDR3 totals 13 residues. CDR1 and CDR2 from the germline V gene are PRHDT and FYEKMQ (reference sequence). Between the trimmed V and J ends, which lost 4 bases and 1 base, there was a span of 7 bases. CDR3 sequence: CASSSGFQETQYF. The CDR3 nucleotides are TGTGCCAGCAGCTCGGGCTTCCAAGAGACCCAGTACTTC.

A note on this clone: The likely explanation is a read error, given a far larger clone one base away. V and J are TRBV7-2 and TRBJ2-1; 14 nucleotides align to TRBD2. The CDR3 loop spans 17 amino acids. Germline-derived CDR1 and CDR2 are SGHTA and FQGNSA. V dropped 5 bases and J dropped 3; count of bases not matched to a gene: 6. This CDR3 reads CASSISGLAGGYNEQFF. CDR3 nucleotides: TGTGCCAGCAGCATAAGCGGACTAGCGGGAGGCTACAATGAGCAGTTCTTC.

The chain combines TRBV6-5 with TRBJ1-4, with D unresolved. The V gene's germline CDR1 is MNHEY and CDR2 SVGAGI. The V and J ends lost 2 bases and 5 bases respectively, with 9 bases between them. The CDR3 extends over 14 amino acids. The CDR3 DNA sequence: TGTGCCAGCAGTTACAATGGGCTGAATGAAAAACTGTTTTTT. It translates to CASSYNGLNEKLFF.

The CDR3 loop is CASRPQDGYTF. As DNA, the CDR3 is TGTGCCAGCCGCCCCCAAGATGGCTACACCTTC. This chain uses TRBV28 with TRBJ1-2; unclear D gene. CDR3 length: 11 residues. Germline V gives CDR1 MDHEN, CDR2 SYDVKM. V was shortened by 8 bases and J by 6 bases, with 10 bases between the two germline ends.

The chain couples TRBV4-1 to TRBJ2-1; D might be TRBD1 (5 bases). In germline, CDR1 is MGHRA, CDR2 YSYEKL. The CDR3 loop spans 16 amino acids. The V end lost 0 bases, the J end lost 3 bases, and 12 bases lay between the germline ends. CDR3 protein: CASSQDGAGRYNEQFF. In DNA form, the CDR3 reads TGCGCCAGCAGCCAAGATGGGGCAGGGCGCTACAATGAGCAGTTCTTC.

The CDR3 spells CASSPDRGGNQPQHF. The CDR3 DNA is TGTGCCAGCTCACCAGACAGGGGAGGCAATCAGCCCCAGCATTTT. The chain combines TRBV18 with TRBJ1-5, with 8 bases lining up with TRBD1. CDR1 is KGHSH, CDR2 LQKENI, per germline. The V segment lost 2 bases and the J segment 2 bases; nucleotides outside the gene matches: 2. The CDR3 length is 15 residues.

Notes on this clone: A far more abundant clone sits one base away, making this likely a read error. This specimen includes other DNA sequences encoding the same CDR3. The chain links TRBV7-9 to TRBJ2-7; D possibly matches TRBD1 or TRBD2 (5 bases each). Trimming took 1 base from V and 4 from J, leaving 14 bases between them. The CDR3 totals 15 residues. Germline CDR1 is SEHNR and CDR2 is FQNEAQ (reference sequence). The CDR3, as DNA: TGTGCCAGCAGCTTAGTCCGGGCAGGGACGTACGAGCAGTACTTC. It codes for CASSLVRAGTYEQYF. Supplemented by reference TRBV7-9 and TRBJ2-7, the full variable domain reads DTGVSQNPRHKITKRGQNVTFRCDPISEHNRLYWYRQTLGQGPEFLTYFQNEAQLEKSRLLSDRFSAERPKGSFSTLEIQRTEQGDSAMYLCASSLVRAGTYEQYFGPGTRLTVT.